Listed below are T cell receptor beta chains from one sample, sequenced in a study of OX40 agonist ivuxolimab in advanced cancers. Sequencing used immunoSEQ multiplex PCR; TCRdb keeps in-frame clones, though not all of them. The table shows 40,000 to 50,000 clones, with 89% occurring only once. The starting material was CD4+ or CD8+ T cells sorted from blood, obtained in a trial of the OX40 agonist ivuxolimab. The origin of the receptors is an adult with an advanced solid tumor such as melanoma, head and neck, liver or kidney cancer. Each CDR3 is given with its conserved first and last residue. D genes are given only for firm matches. Some rows mark clone size as missing; the rest say once, few, many or name a class of expanded clone.

v_gene	len	j_gene	abundance	d_gene	CDR3aa	CDR3nt
TRBV21-1	15	TRBJ2-7	.	.	CASSRTNNRVHEQYF	TGTGCCAGCAGTCGTACAAACAACAGGGTCCACGAGCAGTACTTC
TRBV18	12	TRBJ2-2	.	.	CASSPTRGELFF	TGTGCCAGCTCACCAACCCGAGGGGAGCTGTTTTTT
TRBV7-3	16	TRBJ2-2	.	TRBD2	CASSDLAGGVTGELFF	TGTGCCAGCAGCGACCTAGCGGGGGGAGTAACCGGGGAGCTGTTTTTT
TRBV7-2	15	TRBJ2-7	.	TRBD1	CASSLVADRANEQYF	TGTGCCAGCAGCTTAGTAGCTGACAGGGCCAACGAGCAGTACTTC
TRBV7-9	14	TRBJ2-7	.	.	CASSEGDGSYEQYF	TGTGCCAGCAGCGAGGGGGACGGCTCCTACGAGCAGTACTTC
TRBV5-1	14	TRBJ1-2	.	.	CASSLPAGLDGYTF	TGCGCCAGCAGCTTGCCCGCAGGACTGGATGGCTACACCTTC
TRBV19	13	TRBJ2-3	.	.	CASSVTSFSTQYF	TGTGCCAGTAGCGTGACTAGTTTCAGTACGCAGTATTTT
TRBV19	14	TRBJ1-1	once	TRBD1	CASSRDRANTEAFF	TGTGCCAGTAGTAGGGACAGAGCGAACACTGAAGCTTTCTTT
TRBV5-1	14	TRBJ1-4	.	.	CASSPQATNEKLFF	TGCGCCAGCAGCCCTCAGGCAACTAATGAAAAACTGTTTTTT
TRBV5-1	14	TRBJ1-4	.	.	CASSLAQGNEKLFF	TGCGCCAGCAGCTTGGCTCAGGGGAATGAAAAACTGTTTTTT
TRBV6-1	15	TRBJ2-2	.	.	CASSFRTTNTGELFF	TGTGCCAGCAGCTTCCGGACGACGAACACCGGGGAGCTGTTTTTT
TRBV9	13	TRBJ2-7	.	.	CASSVNPVHEQYF	TGTGCCAGCAGCGTAAATCCGGTCCACGAGCAGTACTTC
TRBV11-2	16	TRBJ2-7	.	.	CASSLDPDNRVYEQYF	TGTGCCAGCAGCTTAGATCCCGACAATCGTGTCTACGAGCAGTACTTC
TRBV6-6	15	TRBJ1-2	.	TRBD1	CASSYSRQGARGYTF	TGTGCCAGCAGTTACTCAAGACAGGGAGCCAGGGGCTACACCTTC
TRBV6-5	13	TRBJ2-5	.	.	CASNTALQETQYF	TGTGCCAGCAATACAGCCCTTCAAGAGACCCAGTACTTC
TRBV7-2	15	TRBJ2-7	.	.	CASREGGGASYEQYF	TGTGCCAGCAGAGAGGGGGGAGGGGCCTCCTACGAGCAGTACTTC
TRBV5-1	13	TRBJ1-5	.	.	CASSLNNDGPQHF	TGCGCCAGCAGCTTGAACAACGATGGGCCCCAGCATTTT
TRBV4-3	13	TRBJ2-7	.	.	CASSQGEAYEQYF	TGCGCCAGCAGCCAAGGGGAAGCCTACGAGCAGTACTTC
TRBV7-2	16	TRBJ2-5	.	TRBD2	CASSKLAGGNQETQYF	TGTGCCAGCAGCAAACTAGCGGGGGGCAACCAAGAGACCCAGTACTTC
TRBV5-1	14	TRBJ1-4	.	.	CASSQGRDNEKLFF	TGCGCCAGCAGCCAGGGACGGGATAATGAAAAACTGTTTTTT
TRBV6-1	17	TRBJ2-4	.	TRBD1	CASSEGRWGQGVDIQYF	TGTGCCAGCAGTGAAGGTCGGTGGGGACAGGGGGTTGACATTCAGTACTTC
TRBV15	14	TRBJ2-7	.	.	CATSRERTTYEQYF	TGTGCCACCAGCAGGGAGCGGACTACCTACGAGCAGTACTTC
TRBV9	16	TRBJ2-2	.	.	CASSVGIRGPTGELFF	TGTGCCAGCAGCGTAGGTATCAGGGGTCCCACCGGGGAGCTGTTTTTT
TRBV11-3	15	TRBJ2-7	.	.	CASSQMAGATYEQYF	TGTGCCAGCAGCCAGATGGCGGGGGCCACCTACGAGCAGTACTTC
TRBV7-3	16	TRBJ2-1	.	TRBD2	CASSSTGGASYNEQFF	TGTGCCAGCAGCTCCACGGGAGGGGCATCCTACAATGAGCAGTTCTTC
TRBV6-5	15	TRBJ2-2	.	TRBD1	CATSRSRGRVGELFF	TGTGCAACCAGCAGGAGCAGGGGGCGAGTCGGGGAGCTGTTTTTT
TRBV9	14	TRBJ1-3	.	.	CASSGSQGRNTIYF	TGTGCCAGCAGCGGGTCCCAGGGGAGAAACACCATATATTTT